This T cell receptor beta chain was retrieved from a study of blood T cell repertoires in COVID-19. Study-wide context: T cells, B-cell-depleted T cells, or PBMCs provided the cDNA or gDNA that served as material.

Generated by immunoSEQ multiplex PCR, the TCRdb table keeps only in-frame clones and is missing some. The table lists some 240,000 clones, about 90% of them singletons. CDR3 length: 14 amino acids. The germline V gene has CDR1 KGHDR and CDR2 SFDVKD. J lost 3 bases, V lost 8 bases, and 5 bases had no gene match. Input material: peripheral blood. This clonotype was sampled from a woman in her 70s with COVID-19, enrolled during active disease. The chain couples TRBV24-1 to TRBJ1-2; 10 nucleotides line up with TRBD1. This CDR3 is CATNRQGADYGYTF. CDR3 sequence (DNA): TGTGCCACCAACCGACAGGGGGCGGACTATGGCTACACCTTC.